This is a list of T cell receptor beta chains from one sample in a study of identical twins. Using its own MiXCR run on the 5' RACE reads, TCRdb lists one record per CDR3 protein. The top ten clones hold 1.6% of a sample with approximately 630,000 distinct CDR3 sequences, 7.1% of them seen once. This same sample was also part of a study on yellow fever vaccine responses in identical twins.

Sequenced sample: PBMCs. These receptors were taken from a woman aged 18-29 years in good health. Each CDR3 is given with its conserved first and last residue. The order of the fields is J gene, V gene, clone size, D gene, CDR3 DNA, CDR3 protein. A D gene is named only where the DNA matches it firmly. Rows give clone size only sometimes, using once, few, many, or a class for an expanded clone.

j_gene: TRBJ1-1; v_gene: TRBV12-3/TRBV12-4; abundance: many; d_gene: -; CDR3nt: TGTGCCAGCAGTTTAGATATGAACACTGAAGCTTTCTTT; CDR3aa: CASSLDMNTEAFF
j_gene: TRBJ1-6; v_gene: TRBV5-1; abundance: -; d_gene: -; CDR3nt: TGCGCCAGCAGCTTACGAGGGGATTCTTCTCGGAATTCACCCCTCCACTTT; CDR3aa: CASSLRGDSSRNSPLHF
j_gene: TRBJ1-1; v_gene: TRBV20-1; abundance: many; d_gene: TRBD1; CDR3nt: TGCAGTGCAACGACAGGGAGAGACACTGAAGCTTTCTTT; CDR3aa: CSATTGRDTEAFF
j_gene: TRBJ2-3; v_gene: TRBV27; abundance: -; d_gene: -; CDR3nt: TGTGCCAGCAGCGTAGGGGGGTTTAAAGATACGCAGTATTTT; CDR3aa: CASSVGGFKDTQYF
j_gene: TRBJ2-5; v_gene: TRBV7-9; abundance: many; d_gene: -; CDR3nt: TGTGCCAGCAGCTTAGGGGCCGGGGCCCCGCAAGAGACCCAGTACTTC; CDR3aa: CASSLGAGAPQETQYF
j_gene: TRBJ1-5; v_gene: TRBV29-1; abundance: many; d_gene: -; CDR3nt: TGCAGCGTGGACCGGGACATACATCAGCCCCAGCATTTT; CDR3aa: CSVDRDIHQPQHF
j_gene: TRBJ1-1; v_gene: TRBV27; abundance: -; d_gene: -; CDR3nt: TGTGCCAGCAGTGCAGTGGGCACTGAAGCTTTCTTT; CDR3aa: CASSAVGTEAFF
j_gene: TRBJ2-5; v_gene: TRBV29-1; abundance: -; d_gene: TRBD1; CDR3nt: TGCAGCGTTGCGGGACAGGCCCCCGAGACCCAGTACTTC; CDR3aa: CSVAGQAPETQYF
j_gene: TRBJ1-4; v_gene: TRBV29-1; abundance: few; d_gene: -; CDR3nt: TGCAGCGTCCAAGGGGCCGCGAATGAAAAACTGTTTTTT; CDR3aa: CSVQGAANEKLFF
j_gene: TRBJ2-7; v_gene: TRBV7-2; abundance: -; d_gene: TRBD1; CDR3nt: TGTGCCAGCAGCTTATCGGACAGGGGGCGCGAGTACTTC; CDR3aa: CASSLSDRGREYF
j_gene: TRBJ2-3; v_gene: TRBV27; abundance: -; d_gene: -; CDR3nt: TGTGCCAGCAACGTAGTCGCGACAGCTAGCACAGATACGCAGTATTTT; CDR3aa: CASNVVATASTDTQYF
j_gene: TRBJ2-6; v_gene: TRBV15; abundance: -; d_gene: -; CDR3nt: TGTGCCACCAGCAGAGATAGATCTGGGGCCAACGTCCTGACTTTC; CDR3aa: CATSRDRSGANVLTF
j_gene: TRBJ2-4; v_gene: TRBV12-3/TRBV12-4; abundance: many; d_gene: -; CDR3nt: TGTGCCAGCAGATGGTCAGGGTCCAAAAACATTCAGTACTTC; CDR3aa: CASRWSGSKNIQYF
j_gene: TRBJ2-7; v_gene: TRBV29-1; abundance: few; d_gene: -; CDR3nt: TGCAGCGTTGATCTCGGGGGCTACGAGCAGTACTTC; CDR3aa: CSVDLGGYEQYF
j_gene: TRBJ2-1; v_gene: TRBV15; abundance: many; d_gene: -; CDR3nt: TGTGCCACCAGCAGAGATCTTTGGTCCAGCTCCTACAATGAGCAGTTCTTC; CDR3aa: CATSRDLWSSSYNEQFF
j_gene: TRBJ2-3; v_gene: TRBV29-1; abundance: -; d_gene: -; CDR3nt: TGCAGCGTTGAGCGGAGGAAAACTAGCACAGATACGCAGTATTTT; CDR3aa: CSVERRKTSTDTQYF
j_gene: TRBJ2-7; v_gene: TRBV5-5; abundance: -; d_gene: -; CDR3nt: TGTGCCAGCAGCTGGGGTGCAACCTACGAGCAGTACTTC; CDR3aa: CASSWGATYEQYF
j_gene: TRBJ2-7; v_gene: TRBV5-6; abundance: few; d_gene: TRBD2; CDR3nt: TGTGCCAGCAGCCCCAGAGCGGGAGAGAGGGACCTATACGAGCAGTACTTC; CDR3aa: CASSPRAGERDLYEQYF
j_gene: TRBJ2-1; v_gene: TRBV18; abundance: few; d_gene: TRBD1; CDR3nt: TGTGCCAGCTCACCATTGAGAGGACAGGGTTGGATTGAATCCTACAATGAGCAGTTCTTC; CDR3aa: CASSPLRGQGWIESYNEQFF
j_gene: TRBJ1-2; v_gene: TRBV6-1; abundance: few; d_gene: -; CDR3nt: TGTGCCAGCAATCCAGGGCAGGCTAACTATGGCTACACCTTC; CDR3aa: CASNPGQANYGYTF
j_gene: TRBJ1-1; v_gene: TRBV6-1; abundance: few; d_gene: -; CDR3nt: TGTGCCAGCAGTGAAGCGCGGTCTATGAACACTGAAGCTTTCTTT; CDR3aa: CASSEARSMNTEAFF
j_gene: TRBJ2-7; v_gene: TRBV28; abundance: few; d_gene: -; CDR3nt: TGTGCCAGCAGCAACCGACAGTCCTACGAGCAGTACTTC; CDR3aa: CASSNRQSYEQYF
j_gene: TRBJ1-4; v_gene: TRBV5-1; abundance: few; d_gene: -; CDR3nt: TGCGCCAGCAGCGACCCCGGGGCCGCAGAAAAACTGTTTTTT; CDR3aa: CASSDPGAAEKLFF
j_gene: TRBJ2-7; v_gene: TRBV29-1; abundance: many; d_gene: -; CDR3nt: TGCAGCGTTGAGGACAGAGACTACGAGCAGTACTTC; CDR3aa: CSVEDRDYEQYF
j_gene: TRBJ2-7; v_gene: TRBV27; abundance: -; d_gene: TRBD1; CDR3nt: TGTGCCAGCAGTTTAGTAGGGACAGGGTTGTACGAGCAGTACTTC; CDR3aa: CASSLVGTGLYEQYF
j_gene: TRBJ2-5; v_gene: TRBV7-9; abundance: few; d_gene: -; CDR3nt: TGTGCCAGCAGCTTAGTTCGGGCACTTGTACGAGAGACCCAGTACTTC; CDR3aa: CASSLVRALVRETQYF
j_gene: TRBJ2-3; v_gene: TRBV12-3/TRBV12-4; abundance: many; d_gene: -; CDR3nt: TGTGCCAGCAGTTTATGGCAGGGCAGAGTGAGCACAGATACGCAGTATTTT; CDR3aa: CASSLWQGRVSTDTQYF
j_gene: TRBJ2-1; v_gene: TRBV7-6; abundance: many; d_gene: -; CDR3nt: TGTGCCAGCAGCCGTACCGAGGCCATTTACAATGAGCAGTTCTTC; CDR3aa: CASSRTEAIYNEQFF
j_gene: TRBJ1-1; v_gene: TRBV7-8; abundance: -; d_gene: -; CDR3nt: TGTGCCAGTGGGGGGCAGGTTAACGTGAACACTGAAGCTTTCTTT; CDR3aa: CASGGQVNVNTEAFF
j_gene: TRBJ1-5; v_gene: TRBV7-2; abundance: few; d_gene: -; CDR3nt: TGTGCCAGCAGCTTACCCCAGAAGCCCCAGCATTTT; CDR3aa: CASSLPQKPQHF
j_gene: TRBJ2-2; v_gene: TRBV25-1; abundance: few; d_gene: -; CDR3nt: TGTGCCAGCAGTCGGGACAAATACACCGGGGAGCTGTTTTTT; CDR3aa: CASSRDKYTGELFF
j_gene: TRBJ1-6; v_gene: TRBV5-1; abundance: -; d_gene: TRBD1; CDR3nt: TGCGCCAGCAGCGGGACAGACGCCAATTCACCCCTCCACTTT; CDR3aa: CASSGTDANSPLHF
j_gene: TRBJ2-3; v_gene: TRBV6-2/TRBV6-3; abundance: -; d_gene: TRBD1; CDR3nt: TGTGCCAGCAGCCGACGACCGGGACAGGGTTCAGATACGCAGTATTTT; CDR3aa: CASSRRPGQGSDTQYF
j_gene: TRBJ2-1; v_gene: TRBV3-1; abundance: -; d_gene: -; CDR3nt: TGTGCCAGCAGCCAAGGTCAGACCACCTACAATGAGCAGTTCTTC; CDR3aa: CASSQGQTTYNEQFF
j_gene: TRBJ2-1; v_gene: TRBV5-5; abundance: -; d_gene: -; CDR3nt: TGTGCCAGCAGCCGAGGGGTCCCCTACAATGAGCAGTTCTTC; CDR3aa: CASSRGVPYNEQFF
j_gene: TRBJ2-2; v_gene: TRBV7-8; abundance: many; d_gene: -; CDR3nt: TGTGCCAGCAGCTTAGTAGGGCAGGACCCTCCCGGGGAGCTGTTTTTT; CDR3aa: CASSLVGQDPPGELFF
j_gene: TRBJ1-5; v_gene: TRBV4-1; abundance: -; d_gene: -; CDR3nt: TGCGCCAGCAGCCAAGAGACAGTTAGCAATCAGCCCCAGCATTTT; CDR3aa: CASSQETVSNQPQHF
j_gene: TRBJ1-1; v_gene: TRBV6-5; abundance: -; d_gene: -; CDR3nt: TGTGCCAGCAGTTACTTCCCCTTAATGAACACTGAAGCTTTCTTT; CDR3aa: CASSYFPLMNTEAFF
j_gene: TRBJ2-1; v_gene: TRBV4-1; abundance: many; d_gene: TRBD1; CDR3nt: TGCGCCAGCAGCCAACCTGGACAGGGGCAAAGAAATGAGCAGTTCTTC; CDR3aa: CASSQPGQGQRNEQFF
j_gene: TRBJ1-1; v_gene: TRBV4-2; abundance: -; d_gene: -; CDR3nt: TGTGCCATGGGCCCCGGGCTCCTCTGCTACACTGAAGCTTTCTTT; CDR3aa: CAMGPGLLCYTEAFF
j_gene: TRBJ2-1; v_gene: TRBV9; abundance: few; d_gene: -; CDR3nt: TGTGCCAGCAGCGTAGATATAGGGTTCGATGAGCAGTTCTTC; CDR3aa: CASSVDIGFDEQFF
j_gene: TRBJ2-3; v_gene: TRBV20-1; abundance: few; d_gene: TRBD2; CDR3nt: TGCAGTGCTAGGGTCCCTAGCGGGTTAACAGATACGCAGTATTTT; CDR3aa: CSARVPSGLTDTQYF
j_gene: TRBJ1-4; v_gene: TRBV20-1; abundance: -; d_gene: -; CDR3nt: TGCAGTGCTCGAGGGGGAACAACTAATGAAAAACTGTTTTTT; CDR3aa: CSARGGTTNEKLFF
j_gene: TRBJ2-4; v_gene: TRBV12-3/TRBV12-4; abundance: few; d_gene: -; CDR3nt: TGTGCCAGCACTCTTGGGGGTTTAGCCAAAAACATTCAGTACTTC; CDR3aa: CASTLGGLAKNIQYF
j_gene: TRBJ1-1; v_gene: TRBV5-1; abundance: -; d_gene: TRBD1; CDR3nt: TGCGCCAGCAGCTACCTGGGACAGGTGAACACTGAAGCTTTCTTT; CDR3aa: CASSYLGQVNTEAFF
j_gene: TRBJ1-1; v_gene: TRBV7-9; abundance: many; d_gene: TRBD1; CDR3nt: TGTGCCAGCAGCCAGGGGGGTTATACTGAAGCTTTCTTT; CDR3aa: CASSQGGYTEAFF
j_gene: TRBJ2-1; v_gene: TRBV4-1; abundance: -; d_gene: TRBD1; CDR3nt: TGCGCCAGCAGCCAGCCGGGACAGTCCACGAACAATGAGCAGTTCTTC; CDR3aa: CASSQPGQSTNNEQFF
j_gene: TRBJ2-5; v_gene: TRBV11-3; abundance: -; d_gene: -; CDR3nt: TGTGCCAGCAGCCCACCGAGACAGAAAGAGACCCAGTACTTC; CDR3aa: CASSPPRQKETQYF
j_gene: TRBJ2-3; v_gene: TRBV6-1; abundance: many; d_gene: -; CDR3nt: TGCGCCAGCAGGGGCAGCACAGATACGCAGTATTTT; CDR3aa: CASRGSTDTQYF
j_gene: TRBJ2-5; v_gene: TRBV7-2; abundance: few; d_gene: -; CDR3nt: TGTGCCAGCAGCTTAGCCCCCGAGCTAACCGGGGAGACCCAGTACTTC; CDR3aa: CASSLAPELTGETQYF
j_gene: TRBJ2-1; v_gene: TRBV11-2; abundance: few; d_gene: TRBD2; CDR3nt: TGTGCCAGCAGCTTAGTATTGCGGGGGAGAATAAATGACAATGAGCAGTTCTTC; CDR3aa: CASSLVLRGRINDNEQFF
j_gene: TRBJ1-6; v_gene: TRBV15; abundance: many; d_gene: -; CDR3nt: TGTGCCACCAGCAGAACCCTACAGAGTAACAATTCACCCCTCCACTTT; CDR3aa: CATSRTLQSNNSPLHF
j_gene: TRBJ2-2; v_gene: TRBV9; abundance: -; d_gene: -; CDR3nt: TGTGCCAGCAGACGAAATTCGCAGGGGTCCGGGGAGCTGTTTTTT; CDR3aa: CASRRNSQGSGELFF